Described below is a single TCR beta chain sequence and its context. This sample stems from a study of blood T cell repertoires in COVID-19. On the study more broadly: Researchers got acute and convalescent COVID-19 samples from the United States, Italy and Spain. The analysed material was cDNA or gDNA that came from T cells, B-cell-depleted T cells, or PBMCs.

V was cut by 5 bases and J by 0 bases, with 15 bases left in between. Germline-derived CDR1 and CDR2 are MDHEN and SYDVKM. The CDR3 runs 16 residues. In the study's own analysis: By means of reference gene primer amplification, nucleated cell counts were estimated. Profiled with immunoSEQ multiplex PCR; TCRdb holds only in-frame clones, not every one. D and trimming come from the DNA, and the V and J calls and clone size come from that table. The table includes approximately 100,000 clones, 70% to 90% detected once. The sample comprised peripheral blood. This TCR was sampled from a human donor in a cohort sampled during active COVID-19. The chain recombines TRBV28 with TRBJ2-3; D is unclear. For the CDR3, the DNA is TGTGCCAGCAGTACCCTTGTGGCGGCTAGCACAGATACGCAGTATTTT. Encoded protein: CASSTLVAASTDTQYF.